This T cell receptor (beta chain) emerged from a study of OX40 agonist ivuxolimab in advanced cancers. V gave up 3 bases and J gave up 6 bases; unmatched junction bases: 3. Per germline, CDR1 SGHVS and CDR2 FNYEAQ. The CDR3 is 14 residues long. The table lists this clone with a few counts. Libraries were prepared by immunoSEQ multiplex PCR; TCRdb keeps only in-frame clonotypes and omits some of them. Among 60,000 to 75,000 clones listed, around 87% were seen once. This specimen consisted of CD4+ or CD8+ T cells sorted from blood, obtained in a trial of the OX40 agonist ivuxolimab. This chain uses TRBV7-6 with TRBJ2-1; 9 bases map to TRBD2. This sequence originates from an adult with an advanced solid tumor such as melanoma, head and neck, liver or kidney cancer. CDR3 sequence: CASSFLAGFNEQFF. CDR3 coding DNA: TGTGCCAGCAGCTTCCTAGCGGGGTTCAATGAGCAGTTCTTC.